This entry lists 12 T cell receptor beta chains sequenced from one sample in a study of cytomegalovirus exposure and HLA in healthy donors. The PCR used 60 Vbeta and 13 Jbeta primers. Clones were read by immunoSEQ multiplex PCR, and TCRdb kept only the in-frame ones, dropping some. The sample contains 90,000 to 120,000 clones, roughly 73% of which appear only once. Sequenced input: PBMCs. These receptors came from a man aged 30 to 45 in good health and CMV-seronegative.

The chain carries TRBV4-2 and TRBJ2-5; a possible D gene is TRBD2 (5 bases). The CDR3 extends over 13 amino acids. From germline, CDR1 is LGHNA and CDR2 YNFKEQ. V dropped 0 bases and J dropped 7 bases, with 9 bases sitting between them. In DNA form, the CDR3 reads TGTGCCAGCAGCCAAGAGACGGGATGGACCCAGTACTTC. As protein: CASSQETGWTQYF.

This clone occurred once. DNA of the CDR3: TGTGCCTGGAGTGTAGGCAGGGGCGAGCAGTACTTC. It encodes CAWSVGRGEQYF. The V call is TRBV30, the J call TRBJ2-7; D may be TRBD1 (6 bases). V lost 0 bases and J lost 6, with 9 bases in between. In germline, CDR1 is GTSNPN, CDR2 SVGIG (reference sequence). The CDR3 is 12 residues long.

This clone was counted once. The chain joins TRBV2 to TRBJ1-1; D gene uncertain. Germline-derived CDR1 and CDR2 are SNHLY and FYNNEI. V dropped 4 bases and J dropped 1 base, with 7 bases sitting between them. The CDR3 length is 13 residues. The CDR3 DNA sequence: TGTGCCAGCAGTGGAAGACAGAACACTGAAGCTTTCTTT. As protein: CASSGRQNTEAFF.

The chain carries TRBV28 and TRBJ1-5; D is perhaps TRBD1 (6 bases). CDR3 length: 15 residues. Germline loops: CDR1 MDHEN, CDR2 SYDVKM. The V and J ends lost 3 bases and 1 base respectively, with 10 bases between them. CDR3 loop: CASSFRGASNQPQHF. In DNA form, the CDR3 reads TGTGCCAGCAGTTTTCGGGGGGCGAGCAATCAGCCCCAGCATTTT.

V gene TRBV5-1 combines with J gene TRBJ2-4, with D perhaps TRBD1 (6 bases). Germline-derived CDR1 and CDR2 are SGHRS and YFSETQ. This CDR3 has 14 residues. V dropped 4 bases and J dropped 1 base, with 9 bases sitting between them. CDR3 sequence: CASSTTGAKNIQYF. CDR3 sequence (DNA): TGCGCCAGCAGCACCACAGGGGCCAAAAACATTCAGTACTTC.

The gene calls are TRBV27 and TRBJ2-3, with 11 bases that match TRBD2. The CDR3 loop spans 18 amino acids. Unmatched junction bases numbered 15, after V lost 5 bases and J lost 5 bases. The V gene's germline CDR1 is MNHEY and CDR2 SMNVEV (reference sequence). The CDR3 DNA reads TGTGCCAGCAGTCTGATAACTAGCGGGGGATTCGGAAGAGATACGCAGTATTTT. It is translated as CASSLITSGGFGRDTQYF.

This clone was recorded once. The rearrangement joins TRBV28 to TRBJ2-5; 7 nucleotides match TRBD2. Per germline, CDR1 MDHEN and CDR2 SYDVKM. This CDR3 has 14 amino acids. Trimming cost V 7 bases and J 0 bases; bases outside gene matches: 5. As DNA, the CDR3 is TGTGCCAGCATTGGTGGGACTAACCAAGAGACCCAGTACTTC. The encoded protein is CASIGGTNQETQYF.

V usage is TRBV30 and J usage is TRBJ1-6; D gene unclear. Germline CDR1 is GTSNPN and CDR2 is SVGIG (reference sequence). V dropped 4 bases and J dropped 4 bases, with 11 bases sitting between them. The CDR3 totals 14 residues. CDR3 DNA sequence: TGTGCCTGGACAGGAGGGCTTTATAATTCACCCCTCCACTTT. Protein: CAWTGGLYNSPLHF. Looking up the rest from reference TRBV30 and TRBJ1-6 gives the full variable domain: SQTIHQWPATLVQPVGSPLSLECTVEGTSNPNLYWYRQAAGRGLQLLFYSVGIGQISSEVPQNLSASRPQDRQFILSSKKLLLSDSGFYLCAWTGGLYNSPLHFGNGTRLTVT.

The V call is TRBV23-1, the J call TRBJ2-7; tentatively, D is TRBD1 (6 bases). TRBV23-1 is annotated as an ORF whose role is uncertain. The CDR3 has 21 residues. The V end was cut by 1 base, the J end by 4 bases, with 32 bases between. The CDR3 nucleotides read TGCGCCAGCAGTCAATTTATTGGCAACAGGGTAAAAGTTGGCAATTCATACGAGCAGTACTTC. Translating gives CASSQFIGNRVKVGNSYEQYF.

The chain has TRBV30 and TRBJ2-1; D possibly corresponds to TRBD2 (6 bases). The V and J ends lost 5 bases and 2 bases respectively, with 16 bases between them. Germline V CDR1 and CDR2: GTSNPN, SVGIG (reference sequence). CDR3 length: 15 amino acids. CDR3 nucleotide sequence: TGTGCCTGGTCGAGTGGGGGACTTCCCTACAATGAGCAGTTCTTC. The encoded protein is CAWSSGGLPYNEQFF.

This CDR3 is CASSVAAHGTDSNEKLFF. The CDR3 DNA reads as TGTGCCAGCAGCGTAGCGGCACATGGGACAGATTCTAATGAAAAACTGTTTTTT. The J gene is TRBJ1-4, the V gene TRBV9; TRBD1 matches 7 bases. Germline trimming cut 0 bases from V and 3 bases from J; bases unmatched to any gene: 11. From germline, CDR1 is SGDLS and CDR2 YYNGEE. CDR3 length equals 18 residues.

The chain carries TRBV19 and TRBJ2-2, with D perhaps TRBD1 (6 bases). Per germline, CDR1 LNHDA and CDR2 SQIVND (reference sequence). V gave up 6 bases and J gave up 7 bases, with 18 bases separating them. CDR3 length: 15 amino acids. In DNA, the CDR3 is TGTGCCAGTAGCACAGGGCCATGGGGGAGCGGGGAGCTGTTTTTT. Translated, it gives CASSTGPWGSGELFF.